This T cell receptor beta chain was recorded in a study of T cells in localized non-small cell lung cancer. Findings and caveats of the study: With higher T cell density in blood came longer overall survival. Appearances in adjacent lung were noted for a median 57 of the top 100 tumor clones. Adjacent uninvolved lung had the highest clonality, suggesting focused antigen responses.

For this clone: The antigen is unknown.

The CDR3 totals 15 residues. V was clipped by 5 bases and J by 1 base; unmatched bases: 7. CDR1 SGHTA and CDR2 FQGNSA come from the germline V gene. The table came from immunoSEQ multiplex PCR; TCRdb's copy has only in-frame clones and leaves some out. The top ten clones hold approximately 6.1% of a sample with 20,000 to 25,000 clones, around nine tenths of them seen once. The V call is TRBV7-2, the J call TRBJ2-7; 8 nucleotides align to TRBD1. The sequencing here drew on PBMCs, taken before any cancer treatment. This TCR was recovered from a man aged 40 to 69 with stage II lung adenocarcinoma. The CDR3 coding sequence is TGTGCCAGCAGCGTGGACAGGGCCCCTTCCTACGAGCAGTACTTC. This encodes CASSVDRAPSYEQYF.